The clone carrying this T cell receptor (beta chain) was observed a handful of times. One junction end does not reproduce the germline sequence, and a read error may be involved. This sample was taken from a study of blood T cell repertoires in COVID-19. Study at large: Specimens from acute and convalescent COVID-19 originated in the United States, Italy and Spain. T cells, B-cell-depleted T cells, or PBMCs provided the cDNA or gDNA that served as material.

Authors' analysis steps: Amplification of reference gene primers was used by the study to estimate nucleated cell counts. The data were produced by immunoSEQ multiplex PCR, yet TCRdb's version contains in-frame clones alone and is incomplete. D and trimming come from the DNA, and the V and J calls and clone size come from that table. The data hold around 180,000 clones, with roughly 70% observed a single time. This CDR3 is 15 amino acids long. Per the germline V gene, CDR1 is SGHTA and CDR2 is FQGTGA. The sequenced sample consisted of peripheral blood. The chain has TRBV7-3 and TRBJ2-1; 8 nucleotides match TRBD2. The TCR originated in an elderly woman with acute or convalescent COVID-19. CDR3 sequence: CASSITAGGGDEQFF. The CDR3 DNA follows: TGTGCCAGCAGCATAACCGCGGGAGGCGGGGATGAGCAGTTCTTC.